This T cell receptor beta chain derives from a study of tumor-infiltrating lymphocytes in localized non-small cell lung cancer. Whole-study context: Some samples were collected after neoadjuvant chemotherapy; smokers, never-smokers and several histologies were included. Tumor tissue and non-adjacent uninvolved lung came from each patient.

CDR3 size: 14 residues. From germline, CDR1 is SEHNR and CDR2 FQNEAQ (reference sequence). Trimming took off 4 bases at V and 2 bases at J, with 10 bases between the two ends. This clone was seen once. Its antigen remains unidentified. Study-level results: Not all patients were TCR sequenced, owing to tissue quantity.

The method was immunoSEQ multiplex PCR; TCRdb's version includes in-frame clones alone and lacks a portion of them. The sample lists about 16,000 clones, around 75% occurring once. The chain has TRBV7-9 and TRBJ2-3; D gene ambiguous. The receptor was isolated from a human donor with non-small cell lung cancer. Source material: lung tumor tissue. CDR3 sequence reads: CASSSWAPTDTQYF. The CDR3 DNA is TGTGCCAGCAGCTCCTGGGCCCCCACAGATACGCAGTATTTT.